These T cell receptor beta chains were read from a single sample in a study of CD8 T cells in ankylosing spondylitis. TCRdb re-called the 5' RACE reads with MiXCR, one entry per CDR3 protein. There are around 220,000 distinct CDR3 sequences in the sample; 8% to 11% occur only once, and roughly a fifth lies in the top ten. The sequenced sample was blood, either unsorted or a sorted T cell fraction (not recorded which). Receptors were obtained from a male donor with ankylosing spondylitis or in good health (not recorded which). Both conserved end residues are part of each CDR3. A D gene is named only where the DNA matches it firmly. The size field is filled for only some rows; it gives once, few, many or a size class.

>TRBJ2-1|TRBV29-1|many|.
CSVEDIGQLNEQFF
TGCAGCGTTGAGGACATTGGACAGTTGAATGAGCAGTTCTTC
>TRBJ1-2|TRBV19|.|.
CASSTYRDGDYGYTF
TGTGCCAGTAGTACATACCGGGACGGTGACTATGGCTACACCTTC
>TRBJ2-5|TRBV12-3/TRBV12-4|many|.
CASKGVGETQYF
TGTGCCAGCAAAGGGGTAGGAGAGACCCAGTACTTC
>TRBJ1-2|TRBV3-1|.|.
CASSQAGLGGYTF
TGTGCCAGCAGCCAAGCAGGGCTTGGTGGCTACACCTTC
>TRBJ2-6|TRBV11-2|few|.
CASSTLPVTGANVLTF
TGTGCCAGCAGCACCCTCCCAGTGACTGGGGCCAACGTCCTGACTTTC
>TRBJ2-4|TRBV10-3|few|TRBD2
CAISESGTSGGAIAKNIQYF
TGTGCCATCAGTGAGTCGGGGACTAGCGGGGGAGCAATAGCCAAAAACATTCAGTACTTC
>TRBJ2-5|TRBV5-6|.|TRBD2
CASSDGSRGQETQYF
TGTGCCAGCAGCGACGGATCGCGGGGGCAAGAGACCCAGTACTTC
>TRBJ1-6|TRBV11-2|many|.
CASSLNFWRAELNSPLHF
TGTGCCAGCAGCTTAAATTTCTGGAGGGCGGAGTTGAATTCACCCCTCCACTTT
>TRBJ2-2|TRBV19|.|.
CASSTPRARAGELFF
TGTGCCAGTAGTACGCCCCGGGCACGAGCCGGGGAGCTGTTTTTT
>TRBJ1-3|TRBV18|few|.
CASSPGGLSGNTIYF
TGTGCCAGCTCACCGGGGGGACTCTCTGGAAACACCATATATTTT
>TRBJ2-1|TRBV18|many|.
CASSPPGTNEQFF
TGTGCCAGCTCACCTCCAGGGACTAATGAGCAGTTCTTC
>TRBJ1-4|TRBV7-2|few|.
CASSPASGAGEKLFF
TGTGCCAGCAGCCCCGCATCCGGGGCGGGGGAAAAACTGTTTTTT
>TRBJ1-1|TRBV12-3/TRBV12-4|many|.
CASSLRQVADTEAFF
TGTGCCAGCAGTTTAAGACAGGTTGCCGACACTGAAGCTTTCTTT
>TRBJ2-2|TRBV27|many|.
CASSLPNRDTGELFF
TGTGCCAGCAGCTTACCCAACAGGGATACCGGGGAGCTGTTTTTT
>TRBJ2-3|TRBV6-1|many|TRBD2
CASCSSSGGADTQYF
TGTGCCAGCTGCTCGTCTAGCGGGGGGGCAGATACGCAGTATTTT
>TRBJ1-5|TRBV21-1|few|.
CASSGKPSWQSNQPQHF
TGTGCCAGCAGCGGAAAACCCAGTTGGCAGAGCAATCAGCCCCAGCATTTT
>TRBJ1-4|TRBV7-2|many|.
CASSQTGKPHEKLFF
TGTGCCAGCAGCCAGACCGGGAAGCCACATGAAAAACTGTTTTTT
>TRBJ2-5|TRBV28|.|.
CASRPNTGTQETQYF
TGTGCCAGCAGACCAAATACAGGGACCCAAGAGACCCAGTACTTC
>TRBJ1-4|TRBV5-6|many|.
CASSKRTDRNEKLFF
TGTGCCAGCAGCAAAAGGACAGATCGTAATGAAAAACTGTTTTTT
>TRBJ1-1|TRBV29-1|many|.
CSASGVPMNTEAFF
TGCAGCGCTTCAGGGGTCCCTATGAACACTGAAGCTTTCTTT
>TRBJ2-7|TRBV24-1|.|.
CATSDSFGEQYF
TGTGCCACCAGTGATTCGTTTGGCGAGCAGTACTTC
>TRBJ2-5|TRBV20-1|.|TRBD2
CSAVPLAGGQETQYF
TGCAGTGCTGTCCCACTAGCGGGGGGTCAAGAGACCCAGTACTTC
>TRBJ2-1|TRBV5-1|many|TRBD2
CASSLNGLANEQFF
TGCGCCAGCAGCCTAAACGGACTAGCGAATGAGCAGTTCTTC
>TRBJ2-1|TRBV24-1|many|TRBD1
CATSDPAGQGFLNEQFF
TGTGCCACCAGTGATCCAGCGGGACAGGGGTTTCTCAATGAGCAGTTCTTC
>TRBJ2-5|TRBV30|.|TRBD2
CAWSVTWPMSGGSETQYF
TGTGCCTGGAGTGTAACCTGGCCAATGAGCGGGGGGTCAGAGACCCAGTACTTC
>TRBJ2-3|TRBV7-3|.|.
CASSLMGQSPTDTQYF
TGTGCCAGCAGCTTAATGGGCCAAAGTCCCACAGATACGCAGTATTTT
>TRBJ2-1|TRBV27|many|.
CASTQGGALGEQFF
TGTGCCAGCACACAGGGGGGGGCCTTGGGTGAGCAGTTCTTC
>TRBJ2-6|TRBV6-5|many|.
CASSYRQGMLLSGANVLTF
TGTGCCAGCAGTTACCGGCAGGGGATGCTACTCTCTGGGGCCAACGTCCTGACTTTC
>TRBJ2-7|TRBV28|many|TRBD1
CASSSGGISYEQYF
TGTGCCAGCAGTTCAGGGGGCATCTCCTACGAGCAGTACTTC
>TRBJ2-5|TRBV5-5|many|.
CASSYQTGEQETQYF
TGTGCCAGCAGCTATCAAACAGGTGAACAAGAGACCCAGTACTTC
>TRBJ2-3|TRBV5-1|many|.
CASSPNLPGNTDTQYF
TGCGCCAGCAGCCCAAACCTCCCGGGCAACACAGATACGCAGTATTTT
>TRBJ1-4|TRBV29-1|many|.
CSVERVNEKLFF
TGCAGCGTTGAAAGGGTTAATGAAAAACTGTTTTTT
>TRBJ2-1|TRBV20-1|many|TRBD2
CSARGGRAGGLNNEQFF
TGCAGTGCTAGAGGGGGCCGGGCGGGGGGCCTCAACAATGAGCAGTTCTTC
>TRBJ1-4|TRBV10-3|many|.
CAISEAAEHEKLFF
TGTGCCATCAGTGAGGCAGCCGAACATGAAAAACTGTTTTTT
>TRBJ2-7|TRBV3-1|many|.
CASSQDGVASIYEQYF
TGTGCCAGCAGCCAAGACGGGGTAGCCAGCATCTACGAGCAGTACTTC
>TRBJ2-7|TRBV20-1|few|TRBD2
CSATERGRREQYF
TGCAGTGCTACGGAGCGGGGCAGAAGGGAGCAGTACTTC
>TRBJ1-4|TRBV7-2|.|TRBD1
CASSLPQGAYEKLFF
TGTGCCAGCTCCCTTCCGCAGGGGGCTTATGAAAAACTGTTTTTT
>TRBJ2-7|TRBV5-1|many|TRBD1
CASSLDLGQGEDEQYF
TGCGCCAGCAGCTTGGATCTTGGACAGGGCGAGGACGAGCAGTACTTC
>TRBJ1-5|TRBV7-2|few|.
CASSLQQLSYSNQPQHF
TGTGCCAGCAGCTTACAACAGTTATCATATAGCAATCAGCCCCAGCATTTT